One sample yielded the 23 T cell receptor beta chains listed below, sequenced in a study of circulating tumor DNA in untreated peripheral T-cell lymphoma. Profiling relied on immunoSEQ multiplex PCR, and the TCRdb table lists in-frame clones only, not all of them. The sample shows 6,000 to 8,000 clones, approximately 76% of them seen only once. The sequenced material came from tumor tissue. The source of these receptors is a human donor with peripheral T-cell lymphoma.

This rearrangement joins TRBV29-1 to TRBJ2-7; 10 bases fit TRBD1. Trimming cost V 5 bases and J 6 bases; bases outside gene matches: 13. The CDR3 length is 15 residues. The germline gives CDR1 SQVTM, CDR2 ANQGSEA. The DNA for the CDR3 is TGCAGCGTTAAGGGTCCGGGACAGGGGACGGGCGAGCAGTACTTC. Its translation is CSVKGPGQGTGEQYF.

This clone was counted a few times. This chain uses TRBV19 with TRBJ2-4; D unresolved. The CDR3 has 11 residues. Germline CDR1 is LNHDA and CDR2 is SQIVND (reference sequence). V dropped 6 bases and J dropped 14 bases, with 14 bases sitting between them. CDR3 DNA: TGTGCCAGTAGCTTAGGGTCTACGGAGTACTTC. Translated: CASSLGSTEYF. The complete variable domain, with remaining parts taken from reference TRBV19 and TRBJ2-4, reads DGGITQSPKYLFRKEGQNVTLSCEQNLNHDAMYWYRQDPGQGLRLIYYSQIVNDFQKGDIAEGYSVSREKKESFPLTVTSAQKNPTAFYLCASSLGSTEYFGAGTRLSVL.

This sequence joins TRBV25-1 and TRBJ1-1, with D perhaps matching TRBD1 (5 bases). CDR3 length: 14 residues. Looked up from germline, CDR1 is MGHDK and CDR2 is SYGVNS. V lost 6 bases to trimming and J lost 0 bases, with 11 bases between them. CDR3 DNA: TGTGCCAGCAGCAGGGTATCTATGAACACTGAAGCTTTCTTT. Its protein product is CASSRVSMNTEAFF.

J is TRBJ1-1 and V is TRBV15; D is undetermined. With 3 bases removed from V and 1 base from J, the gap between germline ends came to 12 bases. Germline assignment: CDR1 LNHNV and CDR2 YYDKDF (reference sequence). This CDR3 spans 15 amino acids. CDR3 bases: TGTGCCACCAGCAGGGACTTGACACCGAACACTGAAGCTTTCTTT. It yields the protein CATSRDLTPNTEAFF.

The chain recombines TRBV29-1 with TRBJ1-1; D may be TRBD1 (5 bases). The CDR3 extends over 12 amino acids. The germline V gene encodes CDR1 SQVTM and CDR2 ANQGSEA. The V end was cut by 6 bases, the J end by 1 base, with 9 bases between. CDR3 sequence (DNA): TGCAGCGTGCGGACACGGAACACTGAAGCTTTCTTT. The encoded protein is CSVRTRNTEAFF.

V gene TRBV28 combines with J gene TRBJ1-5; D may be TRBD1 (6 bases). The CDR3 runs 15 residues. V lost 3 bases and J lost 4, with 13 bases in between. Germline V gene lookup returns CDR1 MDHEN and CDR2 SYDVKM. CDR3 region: CASSFSRGPNQPQHF. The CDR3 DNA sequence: TGTGCCAGCAGTTTTTCCAGGGGCCCGAATCAGCCCCAGCATTTT. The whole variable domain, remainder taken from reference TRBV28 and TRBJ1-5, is DVKVTQSSRYLVKRTGEKVFLECVQDMDHENMFWYRQDPGLGLRLIYFSYDVKMKEKGDIPEGYSVSREKKERFSLILESASTNQTSMYLCASSFSRGPNQPQHFGDGTRLSIL.

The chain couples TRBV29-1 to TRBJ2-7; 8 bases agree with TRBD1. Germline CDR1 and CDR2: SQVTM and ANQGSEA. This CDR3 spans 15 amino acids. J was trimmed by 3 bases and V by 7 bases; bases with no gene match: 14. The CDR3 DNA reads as TGCAGCGCTGACCATCCCGGGACAGGCTACTACGAGCAGTACTTC. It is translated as CSADHPGTGYYEQYF.

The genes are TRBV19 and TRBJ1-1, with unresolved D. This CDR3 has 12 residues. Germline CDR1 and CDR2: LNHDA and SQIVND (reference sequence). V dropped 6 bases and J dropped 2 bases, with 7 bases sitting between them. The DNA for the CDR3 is TGTGCCAGTAGGACCCCTAACACTGAAGCTTTCTTT. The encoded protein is CASRTPNTEAFF.

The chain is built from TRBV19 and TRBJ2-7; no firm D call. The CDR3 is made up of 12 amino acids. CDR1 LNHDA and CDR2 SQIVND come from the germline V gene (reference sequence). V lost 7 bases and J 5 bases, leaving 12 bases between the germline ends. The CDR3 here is CASNSYGDEQYF. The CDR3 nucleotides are TGTGCCAGTAACTCCTATGGAGACGAGCAGTACTTC.

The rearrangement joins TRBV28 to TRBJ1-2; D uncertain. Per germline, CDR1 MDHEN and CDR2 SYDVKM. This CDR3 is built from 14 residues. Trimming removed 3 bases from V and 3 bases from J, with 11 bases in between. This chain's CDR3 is CASSFETRYYGYTF. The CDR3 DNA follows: TGTGCCAGCAGTTTYGAGACACGCTACTATGGCTACACCTTC.

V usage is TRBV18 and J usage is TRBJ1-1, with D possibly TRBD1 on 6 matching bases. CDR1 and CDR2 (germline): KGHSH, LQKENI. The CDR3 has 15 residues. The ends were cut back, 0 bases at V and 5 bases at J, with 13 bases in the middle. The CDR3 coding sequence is TGTGCCAGCTCACCACCGAAGAGAGGGGGGACTGAAGCTTTCTTT. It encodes CASSPPKRGGTEAFF.

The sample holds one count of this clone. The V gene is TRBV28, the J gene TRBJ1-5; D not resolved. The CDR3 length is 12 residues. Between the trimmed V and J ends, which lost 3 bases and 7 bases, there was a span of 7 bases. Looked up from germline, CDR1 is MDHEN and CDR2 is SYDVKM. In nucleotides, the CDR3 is TGTGCCAGCAGTTTTGCGGGGCAGCCCCAGCATTTT. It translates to CASSFAGQPQHF. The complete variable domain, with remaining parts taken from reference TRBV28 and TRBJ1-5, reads DVKVTQSSRYLVKRTGEKVFLECVQDMDHENMFWYRQDPGLGLRLIYFSYDVKMKEKGDIPEGYSVSREKKERFSLILESASTNQTSMYLCASSFAGQPQHFGDGTRLSIL.

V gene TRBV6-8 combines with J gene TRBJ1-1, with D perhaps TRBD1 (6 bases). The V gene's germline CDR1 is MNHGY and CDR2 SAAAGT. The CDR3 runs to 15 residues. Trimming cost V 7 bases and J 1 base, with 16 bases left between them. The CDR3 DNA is TGTGCCAGCACTACAAAATGGGGGGCGAACACTGAAGCTTTCTTT. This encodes CASTTKWGANTEAFF.

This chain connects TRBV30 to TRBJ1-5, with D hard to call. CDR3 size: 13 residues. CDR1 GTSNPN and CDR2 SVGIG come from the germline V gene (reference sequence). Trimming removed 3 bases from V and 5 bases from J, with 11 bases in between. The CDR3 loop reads CAWRKRADQPQHF. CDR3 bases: TGTGCCTGGAGAAAGCGCGCGGATCAGCCCCAGCATTTT.

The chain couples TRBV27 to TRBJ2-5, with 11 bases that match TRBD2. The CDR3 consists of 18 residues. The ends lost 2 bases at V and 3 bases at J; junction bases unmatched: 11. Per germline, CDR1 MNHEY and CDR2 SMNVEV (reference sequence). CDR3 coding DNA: TGTGCCAGCAGTTTAGGGGATGGGGCTAGCGGGAGGAAAGAGACCCAGTACTTC. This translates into CASSLGDGASGRKETQYF.

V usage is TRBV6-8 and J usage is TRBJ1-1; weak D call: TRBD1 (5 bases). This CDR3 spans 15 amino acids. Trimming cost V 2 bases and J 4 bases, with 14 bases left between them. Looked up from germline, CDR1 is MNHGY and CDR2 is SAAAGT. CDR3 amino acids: CASSYPRDRGTEAFF. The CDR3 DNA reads TGTGCCAGCAGTTACCCCAGGGATCGGGGCACTGAAGCTTTCTTT.

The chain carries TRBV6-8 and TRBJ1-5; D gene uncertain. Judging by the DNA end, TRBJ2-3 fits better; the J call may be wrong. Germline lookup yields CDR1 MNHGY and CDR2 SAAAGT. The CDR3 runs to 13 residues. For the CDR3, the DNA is TGTGCCAGCAGTTACAATGGCGCCCAGCCCCAGTATTTT. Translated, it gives CASSYNGAQPQYF.

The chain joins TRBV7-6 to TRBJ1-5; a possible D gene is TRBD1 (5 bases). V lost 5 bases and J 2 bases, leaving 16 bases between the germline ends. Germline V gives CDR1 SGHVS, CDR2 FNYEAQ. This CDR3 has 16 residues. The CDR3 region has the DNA TGTGCCAGCAGCCCCCCGGGCAGGGCCTGCAATCAGCCCCAGCATTTT. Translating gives CASSPPGRACNQPQHF.

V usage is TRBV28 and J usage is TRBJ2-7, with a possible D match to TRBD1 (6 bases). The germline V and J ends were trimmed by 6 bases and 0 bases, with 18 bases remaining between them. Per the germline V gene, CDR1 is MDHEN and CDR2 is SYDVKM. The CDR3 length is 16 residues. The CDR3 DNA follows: TGTGCCAGCAGATCGATAATTGGGGGCGGCTCCTACGAGCAGTACTTC. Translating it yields CASRSIIGGGSYEQYF.

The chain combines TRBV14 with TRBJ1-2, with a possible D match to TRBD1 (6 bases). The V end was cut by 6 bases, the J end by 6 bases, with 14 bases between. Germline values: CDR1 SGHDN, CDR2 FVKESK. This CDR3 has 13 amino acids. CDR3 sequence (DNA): TGTGCCAGCAGTCGGACTGGACAGCATGGCTACACCTTC. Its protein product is CASSRTGQHGYTF.

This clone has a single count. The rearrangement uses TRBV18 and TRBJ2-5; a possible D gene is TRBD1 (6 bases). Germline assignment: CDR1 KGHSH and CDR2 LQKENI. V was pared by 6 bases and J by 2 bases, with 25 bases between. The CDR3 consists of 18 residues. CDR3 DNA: TGTGCCAGCTCGGACAAGATACTATGGACAGAGACGCAAGAGACCCAGTACTTC. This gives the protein CASSDKILWTETQETQYF.

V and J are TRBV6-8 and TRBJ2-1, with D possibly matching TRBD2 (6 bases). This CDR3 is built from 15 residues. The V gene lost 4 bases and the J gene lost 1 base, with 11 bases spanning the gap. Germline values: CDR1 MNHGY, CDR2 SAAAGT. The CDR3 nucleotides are TGTGCCAGCAGTTTTGCGGGGAGTTCCTACAATGAGCAGTTCTTC. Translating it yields CASSFAGSSYNEQFF.

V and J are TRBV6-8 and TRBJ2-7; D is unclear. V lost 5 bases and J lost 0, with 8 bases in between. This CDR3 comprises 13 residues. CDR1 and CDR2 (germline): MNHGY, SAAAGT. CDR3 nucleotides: TGTGCCAGCAGTGTCCAGCCCTCCTACGAGCAGTACTTC. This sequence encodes CASSVQPSYEQYF.